The rows below give T cell receptor beta chains drawn from one sample of a study of cytomegalovirus exposure and HLA in healthy donors. Profiled with immunoSEQ multiplex PCR; TCRdb holds only in-frame clones, not every one. The sample contains about 99,000 clones, 78% of which appear only once. The sample was PBMCs. The receptors come from a middle-aged woman in good health and CMV-seronegative. Both conserved end residues are part of each CDR3. A D gene is named only where the DNA matches it firmly. Expanded clones are given a class, and other clones once, few, many or no size at all.

CDR3,DNA,J,V,D,size
CASSLGPLAGGTAGGELFF,TGTGCCAGCAGTCTAGGCCCTTTAGCGGGAGGAACGGCCGGCGGGGAGCTGTTTTTT,TRBJ2-2,TRBV27,TRBD2,once
CASRLQGGSVALHF,TGTGCCAGCAGGTTACAGGGGGGATCGGTAGCCCTCCACTTT,TRBJ1-6,TRBV27,TRBD1,NA
CSVSGTEGNQPQHF,TGCAGCGTTTCCGGGACAGAGGGCAATCAGCCCCAGCATTTT,TRBJ1-5,TRBV29-1,TRBD1,few
CAISQSALQGKNTEAFF,TGTGCCATCAGCCAATCCGCCCTACAGGGGAAAAACACTGAAGCTTTCTTT,TRBJ1-1,TRBV10-3,TRBD1,NA
CASSLSSSNQPQHF,TGTGCCAGCAGCTTGTCGTCCTCCAATCAGCCCCAGCATTTT,TRBJ1-5,TRBV11-2,NA,NA
CASRTIGVNTEAFF,TGTGCCAGTAGAACCATAGGAGTAAACACTGAAGCTTTCTTT,TRBJ1-1,TRBV19,NA,NA
CATKRQPLGGAEAFF,TGTGCCACCAAAAGGCAGCCTCTAGGAGGGGCTGAAGCTTTCTTT,TRBJ1-1,TRBV28,NA,few
CSVAVSGNWPYNEQFF,TGCAGCGTCGCCGTATCAGGGAACTGGCCCTACAATGAGCAGTTCTTC,TRBJ2-1,TRBV29-1,NA,once
CASSFSVGGQPQHF,TGTGCCAGCAGCTTTAGCGTGGGGGGTCAGCCCCAGCATTTT,TRBJ1-5,TRBV5-6,NA,NA
CASSYTGNYGYTF,TGTGCCAGCAGTTACACAGGGAACTATGGCTACACCTTC,TRBJ1-2,TRBV6-5,NA,NA
CASSRQTGMNTEAFF,TGTGCCAGCAGCCGCCAGACAGGGATGAACACTGAAGCTTTCTTT,TRBJ1-1,TRBV6-5,TRBD1,NA
CASSMRAVNIPLYGYTF,TGTGCCAGTAGTATGAGGGCAGTAAATATTCCCCTCTATGGCTACACCTTC,TRBJ1-2,TRBV19,NA,NA
CASSLGQGYEKLFF,TGTGCCAGCAGCTTGGGACAGGGGTATGAAAAACTGTTTTTT,TRBJ1-4,TRBV13,TRBD1,NA
CASSLSGGKRDEQYF,TGTGCCAGCTCACTTTCGGGAGGGAAGAGGGACGAGCAGTACTTC,TRBJ2-7,TRBV18,TRBD2,NA
CASSSGGQGHSPLHF,TGTGCCAGCAGCTCCGGGGGACAGGGGCATTCACCCCTCCACTTT,TRBJ1-6,TRBV7-8,TRBD1,NA
CASSIGRGSGTEAFF,TGTGCCAGTAGTATAGGTCGGGGTTCAGGCACTGAAGCTTTCTTT,TRBJ1-1,TRBV19,NA,once
CATSRDPGLAGGGYEQYF,TGTGCCACCAGCAGAGACCCGGGACTAGCGGGAGGTGGGTACGAGCAGTACTTC,TRBJ2-7,TRBV15,TRBD2,few
CASRGLAQVNQETQYF,TGTGCCAGCAGGGGACTAGCACAGGTTAACCAAGAGACCCAGTACTTC,TRBJ2-5,TRBV27,TRBD2,NA
CASSLGGGDTEAFF,TGTGCCAGCAGCTTAGGTGGGGGCGACACTGAAGCTTTCTTT,TRBJ1-1,TRBV11-2,NA,NA
CASSGRGQGREQYF,TGTGCCAGCAGTGGGAGGGGACAGGGGAGGGAGCAGTACTTC,TRBJ2-7,TRBV6-1,TRBD1,NA
CASSPTGGPNYGYTF,TGTGCCAGCAGCCCGACAGGGGGCCCAAACTATGGCTACACCTTC,TRBJ1-2,TRBV9,TRBD1,NA
CASSQEKGLAGPISYEQYF,TGCGCCAGCAGCCAAGAAAAGGGACTAGCGGGGCCTATCTCCTACGAGCAGTACTTC,TRBJ2-7,TRBV4-1,TRBD2,NA
CASSPWDGTSYGYTF,TGTGCCAGCAGTCCCTGGGACGGGACAAGCTATGGCTACACCTTC,TRBJ1-2,TRBV6-5,NA,NA
CASSYATGTYGYTF,TGTGCCAGCAGTTACGCGACAGGGACCTATGGCTACACCTTC,TRBJ1-2,TRBV27,TRBD1,NA
CASSYSSRFFGNTIYF,TGTGCCAGCAGTTACTCGAGCAGGTTTTTTGGAAACACCATATATTTT,TRBJ1-3,TRBV6-7,NA,NA
CASTQDRNEKLFF,TGTGCCAGCACCCAGGACAGAAATGAAAAACTGTTTTTT,TRBJ1-4,TRBV6-1,NA,NA
CASSYSSGIKANYGYTF,TGTGCCAGCAGCTACTCCTCCGGGATAAAAGCTAACTATGGCTACACCTTC,TRBJ1-2,TRBV7-2,NA,once
CASSPQGAGELFF,TGTGCCAGCAGCCCGCAGGGCGCCGGGGAGCTGTTTTTT,TRBJ2-2,TRBV2,NA,NA
CASSQRVRGGRTYEQYF,TGCGCCAGCAGCCAGCGGGTCCGGGGAGGCCGTACCTACGAGCAGTACTTC,TRBJ2-7,TRBV4-3,NA,NA
CASSLKYRGGPRSGNTIYF,TGTGCCAGCAGCCTAAAATACCGGGGGGGTCCCAGGTCTGGAAACACCATATATTTT,TRBJ1-3,TRBV13,NA,few
CASNPQGTSGTGELFF,TGTGCCAGCAACCCCCAGGGGACTAGCGGAACCGGGGAGCTGTTTTTT,TRBJ2-2,TRBV9,TRBD2,NA
CASKGGNYQETQYF,TGTGCCAGCAAAGGCGGAAACTACCAAGAGACCCAGTACTTC,TRBJ2-5,TRBV2,NA,NA
CASSAGGHTGELFF,TGTGCCAGCTCGGCAGGGGGCCACACCGGGGAGCTGTTTTTT,TRBJ2-2,TRBV18,TRBD1,NA